A selection of T cell receptor beta chains follows, all from one sample in a study. TCRdb passed the 5' RACE reads through MiXCR, listing each CDR3 protein once. Among over 55,000 distinct CDR3 sequences listed, around a quarter were seen once. Sequences were obtained from tumor-infiltrating memory CD4+ T cells sorted from the breast tumor. The receptors stem from a female donor with breast cancer. The CDR3 runs from the conserved cysteine through the conserved F or W. The D gene is left open where the match is weak. Size values are once, few and many counts, or a class for expanded clones, and some rows have none.

>TRBV6-1|TRBD1|few|TRBJ2-6
CASSKQGAAGANVLTF
TGTGCCAGCAGTAAACAGGGGGCAGCTGGGGCCAACGTCCTGACTTTC
>TRBV6-5|TRBD1|few|TRBJ1-1
CASSYQQGASTEASF
TGTGCCAGCAGTTACCAACAGGGGGCTAGCACTGAAGCTTCCTTT
>TRBV20-1|TRBD2|NA|TRBJ2-7
CSASSGSGSGREQYF
TGCAGTGCTTCCTCCGGAAGCGGGAGTGGTCGGGAGCAGTACTTC
>TRBV7-9|NA|medium-sized|TRBJ2-7
CASSLVAGEQYF
TGTGCCAGCAGCTTAGTTGCGGGCGAGCAGTACTTC
>TRBV27|NA|once|TRBJ1-6
CATHNSPLHF
TGTGCCACCCATAATTCACCCCTCCACTTT
>TRBV24-1|TRBD2|few|TRBJ2-1
CATSGASGGYNEQFF
TGTGCCACCAGTGGGGCTAGCGGGGGGTACAATGAGCAGTTCTTC
>TRBV3-1|TRBD2|NA|TRBJ2-1
CASSQMGLAAEQFF
TGTGCCAGCAGCCAAATGGGACTAGCGGCTGAGCAGTTCTTC
>TRBV7-9|TRBD2|NA|TRBJ2-2
CASSLAGANTGELFF
TGTGCCAGCAGCCTAGCGGGGGCGAACACCGGGGAGCTGTTTTTT
>TRBV5-1|NA|NA|TRBJ2-3
CASRRVDGTDTQDF
TGCGCCAGCAGACGGGTGGATGGCACAGATACGCAGGATTTT
>TRBV5-5|NA|NA|TRBJ1-2
CASSSTHGTAYGYTF
TGTGCCAGCAGCTCAACCCACGGGACGGCATATGGCTACACCTTC
>TRBV24-1|NA|NA|TRBJ2-3
CATSVSSGTDTQYF
TGTGCCACCAGTGTTTCGAGCGGCACAGATACGCAGTATTTT
>TRBV7-3|NA|NA|TRBJ1-1
CASSRAAGSTEAFF
TGTGCCAGCAGCCGGGCCGCGGGGAGCACTGAAGCTTTCTTT
>TRBV28|NA|few|TRBJ1-2
CASSFLGSGYTF
TGTGCCAGCAGTTTTTTGGGTAGCGGCTACACCTTC
>TRBV20-1|NA|few|TRBJ2-3
CSAPGSSDTQYF
TGCAGTGCCCCGGGGAGCTCAGATACGCAGTATTTT
>TRBV20-1|NA|few|TRBJ2-1
CSARVVGGWDEQFF
TGCAGTGCTAGAGTGGTCGGGGGCTGGGATGAGCAGTTCTTC
>TRBV12-2|NA|NA|TRBJ1-1
CASSLRDRAWDTEAFF
TGTGCCAGCAGCTTAAGGGACAGGGCCTGGGACACTGAAGCTTTCTTT
>TRBV5-6|NA|NA|TRBJ2-7
CASSLGSLSTPYEQYF
TGTGCCAGCAGCTTGGGCAGCCTCAGTACACCCTACGAGCAGTACTTC
>TRBV19|NA|few|TRBJ1-1
CASSFRRENTEAFF
TGTGCCAGTAGTTTTCGTCGGGAGAACACTGAAGCTTTCTTT
>TRBV7-3|NA|few|TRBJ2-2
CASSLADGNGELFF
TGTGCCAGCAGCCTTGCGGACGGGAACGGGGAGCTGTTTTTT
>TRBV6-1|NA|NA|TRBJ2-7
CASSEAIHEQYF
TGTGCCAGCAGTGAAGCGATTCACGAGCAGTACTTC
>TRBV5-1|TRBD2|once|TRBJ2-1
CASSSGAGGMYEQFF
TGCGCCAGCAGCTCAGGAGCGGGAGGGATGTATGAGCAGTTCTTC
>TRBV9|NA|NA|TRBJ1-2
CASSVGRRDGYTF
TGTGCCAGCAGCGTAGGCAGGCGGGATGGCTACACCTTC
>TRBV7-6|NA|few|TRBJ2-2
CASSQGRGQNTGELFF
TGTGCCAGCAGCCAGGGGAGGGGACAGAACACCGGGGAGCTGTTTTTT
>TRBV5-1|NA|few|TRBJ2-3
CASRILGQPDTQYF
TGCGCCAGCCGAATCCTAGGACAGCCAGATACGCAGTATTTT
>TRBV4-2|NA|few|TRBJ2-3
CASSPASTDTQYF
TGTGCCAGCAGCCCGGCTAGCACAGATACGCAGTATTTT
>TRBV6-2/TRBV6-3|NA|few|TRBJ2-5
CASRGSQETQYF
TGTGCCAGCAGGGGTAGCCAAGAGACCCAGTACTTC
>TRBV9|NA|NA|TRBJ2-7
CASSVLPPLEGRISYEQYF
TGTGCCAGCAGCGTACTCCCCCCCCTGGAAGGCAGGATCTCCTACGAGCAGTACTTC
>TRBV29-1|TRBD2|few|TRBJ2-7
CSVETTGQGGAYEQYF
TGCAGCGTTGAGACGACCGGGCAGGGAGGGGCCTACGAGCAGTACTTC
>TRBV29-1|NA|NA|TRBJ1-1
CSVGGRGGTEAFF
TGCAGCGTAGGAGGGCGAGGAGGCACTGAAGCTTTCTTT
>TRBV12-3/TRBV12-4|NA|medium-sized|TRBJ1-2
CASSSPDRSYGYTF
TGTGCCAGCAGCTCCCCAGACAGAAGCTATGGCTACACCTTC
>TRBV6-5|NA|NA|TRBJ1-2
CASSYPGGYGYTF
TGTGCCAGCAGTTATCCAGGTGGCTATGGCTACACCTTC
>TRBV5-1|TRBD2|NA|TRBJ2-5
CASRPGTTQETQYF
TGCGCCAGCAGACCTGGGACTACCCAAGAGACCCAGTACTTC
>TRBV2|TRBD2|NA|TRBJ2-2
CASKAGGNTGELFF
TGTGCCAGCAAAGCGGGAGGGAACACCGGGGAGCTGTTTTTT
>TRBV20-1|NA|few|TRBJ1-5
CSAHLMGRVHQPQHF
TGCAGTGCTCACTTAATGGGCAGGGTCCACCAGCCCCAGCATTTT
>TRBV11-2|TRBD1|many|TRBJ2-1
CASSRVGQGDNEQFF
TGTGCCAGCAGCCGAGTGGGACAGGGAGACAATGAGCAGTTCTTC
>TRBV10-1|TRBD1|few|TRBJ2-1
CASSSSGTGASSEQFF
TGCGCCAGCAGTTCCTCCGGGACAGGGGCTTCCAGTGAGCAGTTCTTC
>TRBV28|NA|once|TRBJ1-1
CASRDGGYMNTEAFF
TGTGCCAGCAGAGACGGGGGTTATATGAACACTGAAGCTTTCTTT
>TRBV12-3/TRBV12-4|TRBD1|NA|TRBJ1-1
CASTFDRVNTEAFF
TGTGCCAGCACCTTCGACAGGGTGAACACTGAAGCTTTCTTT
>TRBV9|NA|NA|TRBJ2-3
CASSVPGSDTQYF
TGTGCCAGCAGCGTTCCTGGATCAGATACGCAGTATTTT
>TRBV20-1|NA|many|TRBJ2-1
CSASRGNNEQFF
TGCAGTGCTAGCCGGGGGAACAATGAGCAGTTCTTC
>TRBV5-4|TRBD1|NA|TRBJ2-7
CASSPDRGRVDEQYF
TGTGCCAGCAGCCCAGATAGGGGGCGCGTCGACGAGCAGTACTTC
>TRBV20-1|NA|NA|TRBJ1-5
CSARYRVRNQPQHF
TGCAGTGCTAGGTACAGGGTTCGCAATCAGCCCCAGCATTTT
>TRBV5-1|NA|NA|TRBJ2-7
CASSLSAGPVSYEQYF
TGCGCCAGCAGCTTGTCTGCCGGGCCTGTATCCTACGAGCAGTACTTC
>TRBV6-2/TRBV6-3|TRBD2|NA|TRBJ2-1
CASSSWTSGSYNEQFF
TGTGCCAGCAGTTCATGGACTAGCGGGTCCTACAATGAGCAGTTCTTC
>TRBV6-5|TRBD2|NA|TRBJ2-2
CASRGGLAGAYSNTGELFF
TGTGCCAGCAGAGGGGGACTAGCGGGAGCCTACTCGAACACCGGGGAGCTGTTTTTT
>TRBV7-9|NA|NA|TRBJ2-2
CASSLYQGFTGELFF
TGTGCCAGCAGCTTATATCAGGGTTTCACCGGGGAGCTGTTTTTT
>TRBV20-1|TRBD2|NA|TRBJ2-5
CSARAGLAGETQYF
TGCAGTGCTAGAGCGGGACTAGCGGGAGAGACCCAGTACTTC
>TRBV20-1|TRBD1|NA|TRBJ1-5
CSARGTGNQPQHF
TGCAGTGCTAGGGGGACAGGCAATCAGCCCCAGCATTTT
>TRBV6-6|NA|many|TRBJ2-2
CASTLNKGVNTGELFF
TGTGCCAGCACTCTAAATAAGGGGGTAAACACCGGGGAGCTGTTTTTT
>TRBV7-2|NA|once|TRBJ1-2
CASSLGVRANYGYTF
TGTGCCAGCAGCTTAGGAGTCAGGGCGAACTATGGCTACACCTTC
>TRBV20-1|NA|NA|TRBJ2-3
CSAPDSRVGTDTQYF
TGCAGTGCTCCAGACTCGCGCGTTGGCACAGATACGCAGTATTTT
>TRBV5-6|NA|few|TRBJ2-2
CASSRGGTAGTGELFF
TGTGCCAGCAGCAGAGGTGGGACCGCGGGCACCGGGGAGCTGTTTTTT
>TRBV7-2|NA|NA|TRBJ2-3
CASSTRRKNTDTQYF
TGTGCCAGCAGCACGCGTCGGAAGAACACAGATACGCAGTATTTT
>TRBV9|TRBD1|NA|TRBJ2-1
CASSAGTGDPYNEQFF
TGTGCCAGCAGCGCGGGGACAGGGGACCCCTACAATGAGCAGTTCTTC
>TRBV28|NA|NA|TRBJ2-7
CASSTQPVRYEQYF
TGTGCCAGCAGTACACAGCCGGTCCGGTACGAGCAGTACTTC
>TRBV6-6|NA|NA|TRBJ2-7
CASSYSGVSNEQYF
TGTGCCAGCAGTTACTCGGGAGTAAGCAACGAGCAGTACTTC